This T cell receptor beta chain stems from a study of regulatory and conventional T cells in RAG deficiency. This clone was counted only a few times. Its target is unknown. Points from the study as a whole: Patient subsets had shorter CDR3s; Omenn Treg-Tconv overlap exceeded 75%.

Clones were read by immunoSEQ multiplex PCR, and TCRdb kept only the in-frame ones, dropping some. The data show 12,000 or so clones, approximately 93% seen once. The sorted regulatory T cells were CD4+, CD25-high and CD127-low, with genomic DNA sequenced. Unmatched junction bases numbered 0, after V lost 2 bases and J lost 4 bases. The CDR3 is made up of 13 amino acids. The germline CDR1 and CDR2 sequences are MDHEN and SYDVKM. This sample also appeared in a second study, on regulatory T cells. That work states: The PCR used 52 TRBV and 13 TRBJ primers.

This clonotype was sampled from a human donor in good health. What was sequenced was CD127- CD25+ CD4+ Tregs sorted from blood. V usage is TRBV28 and J usage is TRBJ2-7, with 9 bases lining up with TRBD2. This CDR3 is CASSLAGGYEQYF. The CDR3 DNA follows: TGTGCCAGCAGTTTAGCGGGGGGGTACGAGCAGTACTTC.